Sequencing of this T cell receptor beta chain was carried out in a study of quantifying T cell responses using KT2 cells. Turning to the study itself: TCR alpha and beta constant-region primers primed reverse transcription of RNA. The study's findings and limits: Very high KT2 spike-in numbers caused saturation in KT2 sequence detection.

Trimming took off 11 bases at V and 2 bases at J, with 8 bases between the two ends. The CDR3 is made up of 11 amino acids. Germline V lookup: CDR1 ENHRY, CDR2 SYGVKD. The cDNA 3' end received a ligated oligonucleotide with a UMI. The first PCR ran around 4 cycles with an equimolar RC1.1 and RC1.2 beta primer mix. TCRdb analysed the UMI-ligation and nested PCR reads with MiXCR anew, one entry per CDR3 protein. The data contain over 40,000 distinct CDR3 sequences, under 14% of them seen just once; the ten biggest clones take up more than 9%. In its sample, this clonotype was seen many times. What it binds is not known.

The source of this sequence is a human donor. The V call is TRBV10-3, the J call TRBJ2-3; D ambiguous. Input material: PBMCs spiked with cells of the T cell clone KT2. The CDR3 coding sequence is TGTGCCTTAGGAGACACAGATACGCAGTATTTT. Translated, it gives CALGDTDTQYF.